This T cell receptor (beta chain) was identified during a study of T cells in Graves' hyperthyroidism and ophthalmopathy. Across the study: Peripheral blood samples were taken at initial diagnosis, prior to any treatment.

Deletions cut 5 bases from V and 6 bases from J, with 14 bases between. This CDR3 has 15 amino acids. In germline, CDR1 is SEHNR, CDR2 FQNEAQ (reference sequence). General observations from the study: Blood also held most thyroid clonotypes expanded beyond 0.001. A model using 13 V-J features told ophthalmopathy apart from stable hyperthyroidism.

Researchers took RNA transcripts and amplified the TCR beta CDR3 regions from them. The HTBI primer set served for first-round RT-PCR of the TCR CDR3. TCRdb reanalysed the multiplex PCR reads using MiXCR and keeps one entry per CDR3 protein. The sample shows about 420,000 distinct CDR3 sequences, more than 15% of them seen only once. The study excluded patients with uncontrolled infection, other autoimmune disease, pregnancy or lactation. Comments on this clonotype: Its antigen is not identified.

This chain joins TRBV7-9 and TRBJ1-6; weak D call: TRBD1 (6 bases). The TCR comes from a woman aged 18 to 35 with Graves' hyperthyroidism. The sequencing input was blood. DNA for the CDR3: TGTGCCAGCAGCCCGGGGGGGGCGGCTAATTCACCCCTCCACTTT. It specifies CASSPGGAANSPLHF.